This T cell receptor (beta chain) derives from a study of CD8+ T cells in alopecia areata. Broader study findings: The treated group had a single nonresponder, limiting CD8+ expansion-response conclusions. While patients received tofacitinib, many expanded lesional clones remained present in scalp and blood.

The sample's treatment: oral pan-JAK inhibitor, 5-10 mg twice daily. Sorting of CD4+ and CD8+ T cells was performed on PBMCs. cDNA reverse transcribed from extracted RNA served as the sequencing template. Generated by immunoSEQ multiplex PCR, the TCRdb table keeps only in-frame clones and is missing some. The sample carries about 100,000 clones, roughly 84% recorded once. Details on this clone: Its target is not known.

CDR1 is GTSNPN, CDR2 SVGIG, per germline (reference sequence). There are 13 residues in the CDR3. Trimming removed 4 bases from V and 2 bases from J, with 9 bases in between. The sequence was obtained from a human donor with alopecia areata. This specimen was CD8+ T cells sorted from blood, taken at week 24, from a patient treated with tofacitinib. The chain employs TRBV30 and TRBJ2-1, with D unresolved. The CDR3 DNA reads as TGTGCCTGGACCCCCCAGCCCTACAATGAGCAGTTCTTC. This translates into CAWTPQPYNEQFF.